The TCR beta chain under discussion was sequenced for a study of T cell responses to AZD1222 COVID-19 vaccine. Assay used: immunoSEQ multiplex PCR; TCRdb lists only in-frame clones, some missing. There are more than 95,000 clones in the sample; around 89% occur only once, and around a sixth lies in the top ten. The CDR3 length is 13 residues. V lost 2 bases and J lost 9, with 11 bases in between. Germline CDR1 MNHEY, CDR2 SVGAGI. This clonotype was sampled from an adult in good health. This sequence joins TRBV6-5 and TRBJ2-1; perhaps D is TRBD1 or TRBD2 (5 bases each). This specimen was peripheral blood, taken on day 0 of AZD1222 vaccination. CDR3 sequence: CASSYGTPAEQFF. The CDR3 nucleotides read TGTGCCAGCAGTTACGGGACCCCGGCTGAGCAGTTCTTC.